The entry below describes one T cell receptor (beta chain). The entry originates in a study of blood T cell repertoires in COVID-19. Study as a whole: COVID-19 samples from acute and convalescent phases originated in the United States, Italy and Spain. PBMCs, B-cell-depleted T cells, or T cells provided the cDNA or gDNA that made up the material.

The CDR3 extends over 18 amino acids. Germline CDR1 SGHRS, CDR2 YFSETQ. V lost 0 bases to trimming and J lost 2 bases, with 20 bases between them. Data came from immunoSEQ multiplex PCR; TCRdb stores just in-frame clones and leaves some out. The sample records 100,000 to 150,000 clones, roughly 91% being singletons. The chain recombines TRBV5-1 with TRBJ1-1; weak D call: TRBD1 (5 bases). Sequencing input: peripheral blood. The TCR originated in a man aged 45-60 years with active or convalescent COVID-19. The CDR3 bases are TGCGCCAGCAGCTTGGAAGTTTCAGGGTTCGAGATTAACACTGAAGCTTTCTTT. It specifies CASSLEVSGFEINTEAFF.